This T cell receptor (beta chain) appears in the sequencing data of a study of blood T cell repertoires in COVID-19. Data came from immunoSEQ multiplex PCR; TCRdb stores just in-frame clones and leaves some out. The sample consists of about 210,000 clones, roughly 85% of them appearing once. The germline V and J ends were trimmed by 2 bases and 1 base, with 12 bases remaining between them. CDR3 size: 15 residues. Germline V gives CDR1 LNHNV, CDR2 YYDKDF (reference sequence). The receptor was derived from a woman between 65 and 79 years old with COVID-19, enrolled during active disease. Sample: peripheral blood. The chain carries TRBV15 and TRBJ2-7; TRBD1 might be the D (5 bases). The CDR3 DNA reads TGTGCCACCAGCAGATCTAGGGGCTGGTCCTACGAGCAGTACTTC. Amino acids: CATSRSRGWSYEQYF.